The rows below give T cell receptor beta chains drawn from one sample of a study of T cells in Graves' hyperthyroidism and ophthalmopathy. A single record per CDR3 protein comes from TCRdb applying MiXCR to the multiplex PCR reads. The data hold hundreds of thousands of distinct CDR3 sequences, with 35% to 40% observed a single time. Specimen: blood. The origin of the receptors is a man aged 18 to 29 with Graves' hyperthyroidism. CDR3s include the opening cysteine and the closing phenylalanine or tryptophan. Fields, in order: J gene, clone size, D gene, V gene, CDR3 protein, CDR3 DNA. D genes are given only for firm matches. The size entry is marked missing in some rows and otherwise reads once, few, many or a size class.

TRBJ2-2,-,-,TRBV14,CASSQAHDGEELFF,TGTGCCAGCAGCCAAGCGCATGATGGGGAGGAGCTGTTTTTT
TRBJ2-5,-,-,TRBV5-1,CASSLLSGETQYF,TGCGCCAGCAGCTTGCTCTCGGGAGAGACCCAGTACTTC
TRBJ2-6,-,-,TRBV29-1,CSARAGLSSGANVLTF,TGCAGCGCTAGAGCGGGCTTGAGCTCTGGGGCCAACGTCCTGACTTTC
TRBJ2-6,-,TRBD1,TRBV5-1,CASRDRGANVLTF,TGCGCCAGCAGGGACAGGGGGGCCAACGTCCTGACTTTC
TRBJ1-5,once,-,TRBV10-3,CAIGGKGDSNQPQHF,TGTGCCATCGGAGGGAAGGGGGATAGCAATCAGCCCCAGCATTTT
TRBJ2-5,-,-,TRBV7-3,CASSLTHLGETQYF,TGTGCCAGCAGCTTGACACATTTAGGGGAGACCCAGTACTTC
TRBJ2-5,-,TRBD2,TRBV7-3,CASSQTPPASGTIGTQYF,TGTGCCAGCAGCCAAACCCCCCCGGCTAGCGGGACCATAGGGACCCAGTACTTC
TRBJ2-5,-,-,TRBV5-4,CASSWAGQIQETQYF,TGTGCCAGCAGCTGGGCGGGACAGATTCAAGAGACCCAGTACTTC
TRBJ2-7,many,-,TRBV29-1,CSVAGERLEQYF,TGCAGCGTTGCAGGGGAGCGCCTCGAGCAGTACTTC
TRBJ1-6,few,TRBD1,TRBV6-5,CASSPRQGRNSPLHF,TGTGCCAGCAGTCCCCGACAGGGGAGAAATTCACCCCTCCACTTT
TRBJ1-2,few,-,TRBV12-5,CASGMDTPNYGYTF,TGTGCTAGTGGTATGGACACTCCTAACTATGGCTACACCTTC
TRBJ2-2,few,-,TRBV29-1,CSVHGGMGNTGELFF,TGCAGCGTCCACGGGGGAATGGGGAACACCGGGGAGCTGTTTTTT
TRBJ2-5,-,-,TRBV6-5,CASMESGARETQYF,TGTGCCAGCATGGAATCGGGGGCTCGCGAGACCCAGTACTTC
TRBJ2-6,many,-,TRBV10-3,CAISEYGTGANVLTF,TGTGCCATCAGTGAGTATGGGACTGGGGCCAACGTCCTGACTTTC
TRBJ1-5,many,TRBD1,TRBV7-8,CASSLGQGHQPQHF,TGTGCCAGCAGCTTAGGACAGGGTCATCAGCCCCAGCATTTT
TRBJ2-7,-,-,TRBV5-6,CASSISQTRHEQYF,TGTGCCAGCAGCATCTCCCAGACTAGACACGAGCAGTACTTC
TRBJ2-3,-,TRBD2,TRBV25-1,CASRTSGADTQYF,TGTGCCAGCAGGACTAGCGGCGCGGATACGCAGTATTTT
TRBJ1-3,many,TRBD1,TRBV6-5,CASMQGAGNTIYF,TGTGCCAGCATGCAGGGGGCTGGAAACACCATATATTTT
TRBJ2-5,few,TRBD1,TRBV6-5,CASSPRTGRETQYF,TGTGCCAGCAGTCCCCGGACAGGGAGGGAGACCCAGTACTTC
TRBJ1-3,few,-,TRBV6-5,CASSYNNRHGNTIYF,TGTGCCAGCAGTTACAACAACCGGCATGGAAACACCATATATTTT
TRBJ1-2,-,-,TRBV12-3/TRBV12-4,CASSFELNYGYTF,TGTGCCAGCAGTTTCGAGTTGAACTATGGCTACACCTTC
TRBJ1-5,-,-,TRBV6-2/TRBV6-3,CASSYPHQPQHF,TGTGCCAGCAGTTACCCACATCAGCCCCAGCATTTT
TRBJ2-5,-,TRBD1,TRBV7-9,CASSWDRRETQYF,TGTGCCAGCAGCTGGGACAGGCGAGAGACCCAGTACTTC
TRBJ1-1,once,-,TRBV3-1,CASSRGPANTEAFF,TGTGCCAGCAGCCGGGGACCGGCGAACACTGAAGCTTTCTTT
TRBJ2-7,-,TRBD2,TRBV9,CASSVEAGARSGVLYEQYF,TGTGCCAGCAGCGTAGAAGCGGGGGCACGTTCAGGAGTTCTCTACGAGCAGTACTTC
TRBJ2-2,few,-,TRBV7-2,CASTGTDPTGELFF,TGTGCCAGCACCGGGACGGACCCCACCGGGGAGCTGTTTTTT
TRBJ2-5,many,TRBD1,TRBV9,CASSVGTGKETQYF,TGTGCCAGCAGCGTCGGGACAGGGAAAGAGACCCAGTACTTC
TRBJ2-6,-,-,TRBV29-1,CSVDDDLTF,TGCAGCGTTGATGATGACCTGACTTTC
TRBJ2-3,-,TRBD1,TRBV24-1,CATSDSRDRASTDTQYF,TGTGCCACCAGTGATTCACGGGACAGGGCTAGCACAGATACGCAGTATTTT
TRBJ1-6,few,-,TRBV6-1,CASGEGGNSPLHF,TGTGCCAGCGGGGAGGGGGGTAATTCACCCCTCCACTTT
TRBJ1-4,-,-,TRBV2,CASVESGQGGEKLFF,TGTGCCAGCGTTGAATCGGGGCAGGGAGGGGAAAAACTGTTTTTT
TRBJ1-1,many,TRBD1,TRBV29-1,CSVGGGQGNTEAFF,TGCAGCGTTGGAGGGGGACAGGGCAATACTGAAGCTTTCTTT
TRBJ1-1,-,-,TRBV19,CASRPGPGAEAFF,TGTGCCAGTAGGCCCGGGCCTGGGGCTGAAGCTTTCTTT
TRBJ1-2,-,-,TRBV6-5,CASSLYRDTVGYTF,TGTGCCAGCAGCCTTTACCGGGACACCGTTGGCTACACCTTC
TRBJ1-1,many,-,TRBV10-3,CAISGTEWTEAFF,TGTGCCATCAGTGGGACAGAATGGACTGAAGCTTTCTTT
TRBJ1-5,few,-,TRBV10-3,CASSPPLGNQPQHF,TGTGCCAGCAGTCCCCCTCTGGGCAATCAGCCCCAGCATTTT
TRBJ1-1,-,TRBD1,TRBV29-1,CSVGQATEAFF,TGCAGCGTGGGACAGGCGACTGAAGCTTTCTTT
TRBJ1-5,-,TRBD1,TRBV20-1,CRQTTGFNQPQHF,TGCAGGCAAACGACAGGGTTCAATCAGCCCCAGCATTTT
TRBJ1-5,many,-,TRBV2,CASSEEHNQPQHF,TGTGCCAGCAGTGAAGAGCACAATCAGCCCCAGCATTTT
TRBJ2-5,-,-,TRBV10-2,CATPGGVEETQYF,TGTGCCACCCCGGGCGGGGTCGAGGAGACCCAGTACTTC
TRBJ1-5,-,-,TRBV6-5,CASSFTDPLGHQPQHF,TGTGCCAGCAGTTTTACGGACCCCCTTGGCCATCAGCCCCAGCATTTT
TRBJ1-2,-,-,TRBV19,CASSPRFGTGDEGYTF,TGTGCCAGTAGTCCACGTTTTGGGACGGGTGATGAGGGCTACACCTTC
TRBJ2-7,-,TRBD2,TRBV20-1,CSATGTKNYEQYF,TGCAGTGCTACCGGGACTAAAAATTACGAGCAGTACTTC
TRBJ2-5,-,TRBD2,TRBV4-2,CASSQDPPGLAVETQYF,TGTGCCAGCAGCCAAGATCCCCCGGGACTAGCGGTGGAGACCCAGTACTTC
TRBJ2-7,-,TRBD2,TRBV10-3,CARADHSGRVVHEQYF,TGTGCTAGAGCCGACCATAGCGGGAGGGTAGTCCACGAGCAGTACTTC